This T cell receptor beta chain was captured by sequencing in a study of beta chain features in type 1 diabetes. A note on this clone: Its antigen is currently unknown.

Of the isolated RNA, all was reverse transcribed, and so the sequenced material was expressed TCRB transcripts. Data came from immunoSEQ multiplex PCR; TCRdb stores just in-frame clones and leaves some out. The sample records around 500,000 clones, about 10% being singletons. Findings and limits, study-wide: Junctions at VDJ sites from type 1 diabetes patients had fewer insertions and more deletions.

Specimen: naive CD4+ T cells from blood. The receptor's source is a woman younger than 35 in good health.

CDR3 nucleotides: TGTGCCAGCAGTGAACAGGGGGTGTTCTCTACAAGCGAAGCTTTCTTT. The encoded protein is CASSEQGVFSTSEAFF. This chain uses TRBV2 with TRBJ1-1, with 7 bases lining up with TRBD1. Germline V lookup: CDR1 SNHLY, CDR2 FYNNEI. The CDR3 consists of 16 residues. Trimming at V came to 2 bases and at J to 8 bases, leaving 14 bases not matched to a gene.